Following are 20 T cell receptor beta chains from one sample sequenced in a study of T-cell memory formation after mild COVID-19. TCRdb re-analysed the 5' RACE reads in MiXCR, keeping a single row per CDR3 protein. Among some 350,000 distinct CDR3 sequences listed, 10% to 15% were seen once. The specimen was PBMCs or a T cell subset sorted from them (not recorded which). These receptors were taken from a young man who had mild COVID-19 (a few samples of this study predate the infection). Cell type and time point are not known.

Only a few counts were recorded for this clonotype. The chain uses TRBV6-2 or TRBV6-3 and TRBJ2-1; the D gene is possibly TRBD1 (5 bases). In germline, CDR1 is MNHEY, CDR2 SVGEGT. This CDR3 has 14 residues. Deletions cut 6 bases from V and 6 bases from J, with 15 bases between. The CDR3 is CASSYRFWSNEQFF. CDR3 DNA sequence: TGTGCCAGCAGCTACAGGTTCTGGAGCAATGAGCAGTTCTTC.

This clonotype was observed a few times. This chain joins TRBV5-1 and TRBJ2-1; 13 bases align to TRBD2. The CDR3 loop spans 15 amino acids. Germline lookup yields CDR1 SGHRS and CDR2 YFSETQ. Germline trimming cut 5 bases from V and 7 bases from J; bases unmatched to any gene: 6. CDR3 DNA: TGCGCCAGCAGTCAGGGACTAGCGGGGAGGAATGAGCAGTTCTTC. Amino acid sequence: CASSQGLAGRNEQFF.

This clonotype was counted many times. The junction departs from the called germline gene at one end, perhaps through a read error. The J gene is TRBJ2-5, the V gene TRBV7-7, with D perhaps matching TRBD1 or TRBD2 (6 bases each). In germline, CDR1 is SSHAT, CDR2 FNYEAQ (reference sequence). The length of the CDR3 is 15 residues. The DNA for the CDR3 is TGTGCTAGCAGCTCCTCCTTCGGGGGCTGGGAGACCCAGTACTTC. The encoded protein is CASSSSFGGWETQYF.

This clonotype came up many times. The CDR3 nucleotides read TGTGCCAGCAGCTTGGTTCGCGAGCAGTTCTTC. Residues: CASSLVREQFF. The chain joins TRBV5-6 to TRBJ2-1; unclear D gene. This CDR3 is 11 amino acids long. Germline assignment: CDR1 SGHDT and CDR2 YYEEEE. V lost 0 bases to trimming and J lost 10 bases, with 5 bases between them.

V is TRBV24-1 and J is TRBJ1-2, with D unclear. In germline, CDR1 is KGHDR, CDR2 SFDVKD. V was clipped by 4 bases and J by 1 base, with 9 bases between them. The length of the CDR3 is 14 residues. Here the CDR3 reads CATSEARGNYGYTF. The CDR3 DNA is TGTGCCACCAGTGAGGCCCGGGGTAACTATGGCTACACCTTC.

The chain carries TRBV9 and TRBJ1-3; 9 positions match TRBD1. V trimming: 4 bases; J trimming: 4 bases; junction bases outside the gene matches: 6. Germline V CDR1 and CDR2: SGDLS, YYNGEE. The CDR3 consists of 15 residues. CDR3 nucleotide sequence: TGTGCCAGCAGCTTACGGGACAGGGCGGGAAACACCATATATTTT. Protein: CASSLRDRAGNTIYF. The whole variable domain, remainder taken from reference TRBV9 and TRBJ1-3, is DSGVTQTPKHLITATGQRVTLRCSPRSGDLSVYWYQQSLDQGLQFLIQYYNGEERAKGNILERFSAQQFPDLHSELNLSSLELGDSALYFCASSLRDRAGNTIYFGEGSWLTVV.

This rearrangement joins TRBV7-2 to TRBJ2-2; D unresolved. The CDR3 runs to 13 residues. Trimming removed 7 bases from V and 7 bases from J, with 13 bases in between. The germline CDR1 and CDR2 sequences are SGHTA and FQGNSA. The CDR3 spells CASTPTGNGELFF. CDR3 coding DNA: TGTGCCAGCACCCCTACGGGTAACGGGGAGCTGTTTTTT. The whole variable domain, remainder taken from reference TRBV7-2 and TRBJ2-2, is GAGVSQSPSNKVTEKGKDVELRCDPISGHTALYWYRQSLGQGLEFLIYFQGNSAPDKSGLPSDRFSAERTGGSVSTLTIQRTQQEDSAVYLCASTPTGNGELFFGEGSRLTVL.

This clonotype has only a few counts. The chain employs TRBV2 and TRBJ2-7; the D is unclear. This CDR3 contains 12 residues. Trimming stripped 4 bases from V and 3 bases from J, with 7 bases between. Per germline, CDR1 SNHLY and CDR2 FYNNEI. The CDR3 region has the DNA TGTGCCAGCAGTGCCCGTCTCTACGAGCAGTACGTC. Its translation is CASSARLYEQYV.

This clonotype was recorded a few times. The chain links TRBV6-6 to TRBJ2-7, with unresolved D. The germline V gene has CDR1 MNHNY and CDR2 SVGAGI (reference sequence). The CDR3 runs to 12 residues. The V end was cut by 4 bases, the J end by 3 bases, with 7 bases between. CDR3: CASSFTNYEQYF. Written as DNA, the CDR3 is TGTGCCAGCAGTTTCACCAACTACGAGCAGTACTTC.

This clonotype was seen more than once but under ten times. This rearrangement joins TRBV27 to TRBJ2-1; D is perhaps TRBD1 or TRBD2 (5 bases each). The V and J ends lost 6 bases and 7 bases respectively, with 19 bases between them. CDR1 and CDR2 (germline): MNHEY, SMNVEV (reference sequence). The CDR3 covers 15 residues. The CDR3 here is CASSWGMGPGNEQFF. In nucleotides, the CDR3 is TGTGCCAGCAGCTGGGGAATGGGGCCGGGGAATGAGCAGTTCTTC.

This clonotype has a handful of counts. CDR3 nucleotide sequence: TGCGCCAGCAGCTTGGCGACTAGCGGGGGAAATCAAGAGACCCAGTACTTC. Translated, it gives CASSLATSGGNQETQYF. The chain recombines TRBV5-1 with TRBJ2-5; 12 nucleotides align to TRBD2. The germline V gene has CDR1 SGHRS and CDR2 YFSETQ. Germline trimming cut 0 bases from V and 2 bases from J; bases unmatched to any gene: 5. The CDR3 is 17 residues long.

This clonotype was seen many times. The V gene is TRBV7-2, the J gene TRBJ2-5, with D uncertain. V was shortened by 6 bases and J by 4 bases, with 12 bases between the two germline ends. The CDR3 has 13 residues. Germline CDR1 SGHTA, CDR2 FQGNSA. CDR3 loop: CASRTGWGETQYF. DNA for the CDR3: TGTGCCAGCAGGACCGGGTGGGGAGAGACCCAGTACTTC.

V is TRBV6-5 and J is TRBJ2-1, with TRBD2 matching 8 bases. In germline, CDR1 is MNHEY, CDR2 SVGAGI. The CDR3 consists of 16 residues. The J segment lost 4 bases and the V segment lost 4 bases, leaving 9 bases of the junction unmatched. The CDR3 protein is CASSSLRRGVYNEQFF. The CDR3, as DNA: TGTGCCAGCAGTTCCCTTCGGCGGGGGGTATACAATGAGCAGTTCTTC.

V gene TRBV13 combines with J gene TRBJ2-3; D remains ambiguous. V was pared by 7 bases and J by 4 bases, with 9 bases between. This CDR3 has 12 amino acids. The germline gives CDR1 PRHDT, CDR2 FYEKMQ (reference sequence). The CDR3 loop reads CASTPQPDTQYF. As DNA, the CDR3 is TGTGCCAGCACCCCCCAGCCAGATACGCAGTATTTT.

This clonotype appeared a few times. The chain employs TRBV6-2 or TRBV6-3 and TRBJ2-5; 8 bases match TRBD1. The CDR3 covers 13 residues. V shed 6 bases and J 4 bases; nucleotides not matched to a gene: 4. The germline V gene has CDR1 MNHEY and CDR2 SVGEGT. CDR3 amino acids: CASRTGASETQYF. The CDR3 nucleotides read TGTGCCAGCAGGACAGGGGCCTCAGAGACCCAGTACTTC.

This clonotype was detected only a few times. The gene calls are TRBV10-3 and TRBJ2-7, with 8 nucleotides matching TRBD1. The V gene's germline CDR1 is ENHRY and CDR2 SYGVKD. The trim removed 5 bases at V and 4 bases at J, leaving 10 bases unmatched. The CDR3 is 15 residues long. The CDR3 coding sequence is TGTGCCATCAGTTCGGACAGGGCCCCTCGGTACGAGCAGTACTTC. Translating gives CAISSDRAPRYEQYF.

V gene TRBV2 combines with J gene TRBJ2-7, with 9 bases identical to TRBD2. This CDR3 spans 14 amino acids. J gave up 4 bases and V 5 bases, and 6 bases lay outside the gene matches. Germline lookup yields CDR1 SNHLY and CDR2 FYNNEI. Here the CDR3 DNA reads TGTGCCAGCAGTACTCCGACTAGCGGATACGAGCAGTACGTC. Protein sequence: CASSTPTSGYEQYV.

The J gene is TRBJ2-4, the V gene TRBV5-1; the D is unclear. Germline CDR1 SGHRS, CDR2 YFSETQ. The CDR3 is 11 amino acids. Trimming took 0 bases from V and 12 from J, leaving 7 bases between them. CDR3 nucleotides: TGCGCCAGCAGCTTGGGACCTCATCAGTACTTC. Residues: CASSLGPHQYF.

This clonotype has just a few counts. Here the CDR3 DNA reads TGCGCCAGCAGCCCGGGCCCCGGCCCCCAAGAGACCCAGTACTTC. Translating gives CASSPGPGPQETQYF. The V call is TRBV5-1, the J call TRBJ2-5; D gene ambiguous. V lost 4 bases and J 1 base, leaving 14 bases between the germline ends. Germline assignment: CDR1 SGHRS and CDR2 YFSETQ. The CDR3 is 15 residues long.

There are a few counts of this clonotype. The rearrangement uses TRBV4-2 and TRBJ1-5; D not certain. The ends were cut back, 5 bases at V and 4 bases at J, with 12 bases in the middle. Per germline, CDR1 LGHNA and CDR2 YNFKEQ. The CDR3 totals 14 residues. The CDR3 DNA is TGTGCCAGCAGCTACGGCAGGACGAATCAGCCCCAGCATTTT. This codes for CASSYGRTNQPQHF.